The T cell receptor beta chain described here comes from a study of control samples from healthy donors and cancer patients. Trimming cost V 6 bases and J 6 bases; bases outside gene matches: 14. CDR1 MNHEY and CDR2 SVGEGT come from the germline V gene. CDR3 length equals 16 residues. TCRdb's table, derived via immunoSEQ multiplex PCR, lists solely in-frame clones and lacks some. Altogether 150,000 to 180,000 clones are present, approximately 96% being singletons, with the ten largest covering around 6.1%. J is TRBJ2-7 and V is TRBV6-2 or TRBV6-3; 10 nucleotides align to TRBD1. The source is a man between 40 and 49 years old in good health. Sequenced: blood. CDR3 region: CASRPEVGQGKREQYF. Written as DNA, the CDR3 is TGTGCCAGCAGGCCTGAAGTGGGACAGGGGAAGCGCGAGCAGTACTTC.